This TCR beta chain derives from a study of cytomegalovirus exposure and HLA in healthy donors. Study-wide points: Among TCR beta chains, those listed as cytomegalovirus-associated numbered over 150.

Comments on this clone: Its antigen is currently unknown.

The primer mix had 60 Vbeta and 13 Jbeta primers. The data were produced by immunoSEQ multiplex PCR, yet TCRdb's version contains in-frame clones alone and is incomplete. Here the sample spans about 85,000 clones, around four fifths being singletons. This CDR3 has 13 residues. Trimming removed 6 bases from V and 5 bases from J; junction bases left unmatched: 7. The germline CDR1 and CDR2 sequences are SQVTM and ANQGSEA. This chain links TRBV29-1 with TRBJ2-3, with 8 bases lining up with TRBD2. The sequenced material came from PBMCs. This receptor was identified in a boy younger than 18 in good health and CMV-seronegative. The CDR3 DNA reads TGCAGCGTGCAAGCGGGAGTCATAGATACGCAGTATTTT. The encoded protein is CSVQAGVIDTQYF.